The 13 T cell receptor beta chains given below trace back to one sample, sequenced in a study of OX40 agonist ivuxolimab in advanced cancers. Measured with immunoSEQ multiplex PCR; TCRdb has only the in-frame clones, and not every one. The sample includes roughly 53,000 clones, about 81% of them seen just once. The sample in question was CD4+ or CD8+ T cells sorted from blood, obtained in a trial of the OX40 agonist ivuxolimab. The receptors shown here come from an adult with an advanced solid tumor such as melanoma, head and neck, liver or kidney cancer.

CDR3 amino acids: CASSPLAGGSYNEQFF. The CDR3 DNA reads TGTGCCAGCAGCCCCTTAGCGGGGGGTTCCTACAATGAGCAGTTCTTC. V gene TRBV7-6 combines with J gene TRBJ2-1, with 10 bases aligning to TRBD2. Trimming took 5 bases from V and 1 from J; bases not matched to a gene: 5. Looked up from germline, CDR1 is SGHVS and CDR2 is FNYEAQ. CDR3 length equals 16 residues. The variable domain in full, completed from reference TRBV7-6 and TRBJ2-1, reads GAGVSQSPRYKVTKRGQDVALRCDPISGHVSLYWYRQALGQGPEFLTYFNYEAQQDKSGLPNDRFSAERPEGSISTLTIQRTEQRDSAMYRCASSPLAGGSYNEQFFGPGTRLTVL.

V and J are TRBV7-9 and TRBJ1-1; D possibly corresponds to TRBD1 (5 bases). Germline CDR1 reads SEHNR; CDR2 reads FQNEAQ (reference sequence). With 5 bases removed from V and 4 bases from J, the gap between germline ends came to 11 bases. There are 13 residues in the CDR3. The CDR3 DNA follows: TGTGCCAGCAGCCAGGGCGAGGGCACTGAAGCTTTCTTT. Its protein product is CASSQGEGTEAFF.

The rearrangement links TRBV9 to TRBJ2-7; D perhaps matches TRBD2 (5 bases). The CDR3 has 15 residues. V was clipped by 3 bases and J by 3 bases, with 16 bases between them. Germline values: CDR1 SGDLS, CDR2 YYNGEE. The DNA for the CDR3 is TGTGCCAGCAGCGCACAACTAGGTAACCTCTACGAGCAGTACTTC. Translating gives CASSAQLGNLYEQYF.

The chain couples TRBV15 to TRBJ1-2, with 9 positions matching TRBD1. This CDR3 comprises 14 residues. V gave up 3 bases and J gave up 7 bases; unmatched junction bases: 6. Germline V CDR1 and CDR2: LNHNV, YYDKDF (reference sequence). CDR3 amino acids: CATSRITGGSGYTF. CDR3 bases: TGTGCCACCAGCAGGATAACAGGGGGCTCTGGCTACACCTTC.

V gene TRBV19 combines with J gene TRBJ2-3; 14 bases are shared with TRBD2. The CDR3 runs 17 residues. Losses at the gene ends were 3 bases for V and 5 bases for J; bases not matched to a gene: 7. The germline V gene encodes CDR1 LNHDA and CDR2 SQIVND (reference sequence). Here the CDR3 DNA reads TGTGCCAGTAGTATCCAGGGACTAGCGGGAGTGATAGATACGCAGTATTTT. Translation: CASSIQGLAGVIDTQYF.

This clone occurred once. The gene calls are TRBV19 and TRBJ2-6; 10 nucleotides match TRBD1. The V gene end was trimmed by 5 bases and the J gene end by 4 bases; junction bases not matched to a gene: 5. This CDR3 has 16 amino acids. Germline V gives CDR1 LNHDA, CDR2 SQIVND (reference sequence). CDR3 protein: CASSGGTGAGANVLTF. CDR3 bases: TGTGCCAGTAGTGGCGGGACAGGGGCCGGGGCCAACGTCCTGACTTTC.

The rearrangement joins TRBV6-1 to TRBJ1-4, with D perhaps matching TRBD1 (5 bases). The length of the CDR3 is 15 residues. Looked up from germline, CDR1 is MNHNS and CDR2 is SASEGT. Trimming removed 3 bases from V and 7 bases from J, with 15 bases in between. CDR3 protein: CASSDGRGVGEKLFF. CDR3 DNA: TGTGCCAGCAGTGACGGTCGGGGGGTCGGTGAAAAACTGTTTTTT.

CDR3 coding DNA: TGTGCCAGCAGCCCCGGGACCAATAGCAATCAGCCCCAGCATTTT. It yields the protein CASSPGTNSNQPQHF. This sequence joins TRBV5-4 and TRBJ1-5, with D possibly TRBD1 on 5 matching bases. This CDR3 is built from 15 residues. V lost 4 bases to trimming and J lost 0 bases, with 11 bases between them. Germline lookup yields CDR1 SGHNT and CDR2 YYREEE (reference sequence).

V usage is TRBV5-1 and J usage is TRBJ2-5; D uncertain. Trimming shortened V by 0 bases and J by 0 bases, and 6 bases separated the two germline ends. Per the germline V gene, CDR1 is SGHRS and CDR2 is YFSETQ. The CDR3 spans 14 residues. The CDR3 is CASSLAGYQETQYF. Written as DNA, the CDR3 is TGCGCCAGCAGCTTGGCAGGTTACCAAGAGACCCAGTACTTC.

Only a few counts were recorded for this clone. This rearrangement joins TRBV5-5 to TRBJ2-7; D may be TRBD1 or TRBD2 (5 bases each). V lost 1 base to trimming and J lost 6 bases, with 11 bases between them. The CDR3 contains 13 residues. Germline V gives CDR1 SGHKS, CDR2 YYEKEE (reference sequence). CDR3 in amino acids: CASSLSYGTEQYF. The DNA of the CDR3 is TGTGCCAGCAGCTTGTCTTACGGGACCGAGCAGTACTTC.

V gene TRBV6-1 combines with J gene TRBJ1-5, with D tentatively TRBD1 (6 bases). CDR3 size: 13 residues. V was clipped by 6 bases and J by 8 bases, with 14 bases between them. Germline V gene data show CDR1 as MNHNS and CDR2 as SASEGT. The CDR3 sequence: CASSAGGQKPQHF. CDR3 DNA sequence: TGTGCCAGCAGCGCCGGGGGGCAGAAGCCCCAGCATTTT.

This chain links TRBV5-8 with TRBJ2-6, with a weak D call TRBD1 (5 bases). V lost 0 bases and J 0 bases, leaving 7 bases between the germline ends. The CDR3 covers 16 residues. Germline values: CDR1 SGHTS, CDR2 YDEGEE. Written as DNA, the CDR3 is TGTGCCAGCAGCTTGGGAGACAGCTCTGGGGCCAACGTCCTGACTTTC. The encoded protein is CASSLGDSSGANVLTF.

The genes are TRBV6-4 and TRBJ2-5; 11 nucleotides match TRBD1. The V and J ends lost 2 bases and 4 bases, in that order; junction bases with no gene match: 9. The CDR3 spans 17 residues. Germline loops: CDR1 MRHNA, CDR2 SNTAGT. As DNA, the CDR3 is TGTGCCAGCAGTGACAAATTAGGGACAGGGGGGATAGAGACCCAGTACTTC. Protein product: CASSDKLGTGGIETQYF.